This T cell receptor (beta chain) comes out of a study of CD8+ T cells in alopecia areata. Study context: The drug, oral tofacitinib, was given to treated patients at 5 to 10 mg twice daily. Patients in the study were on tofacitinib for 6 to 18 months, then off it for 6 months. Study outcomes and limitations: Scalp sample sequencing also detects resident alphabeta T cells of normal skin.

RNA, once extracted, was reverse transcribed into cDNA for use as the sequencing template. The data were produced by immunoSEQ multiplex PCR, yet TCRdb's version contains in-frame clones alone and is incomplete. The data contain almost 250,000 clones, roughly two thirds of them seen just once; the ten biggest clones take up around 1.2%. From germline, CDR1 is SGHTA and CDR2 FQGNSA. This CDR3 spans 14 amino acids. Trimming shortened V by 4 bases and J by 5 bases, and 15 bases separated the two germline ends. As part of sample collection, lesional scalp punch biopsies and peripheral blood were taken from alopecia areata patients. On this clone: Its target is unknown.

This clonotype was obtained from a human donor with alopecia areata. The specimen comprised CD4+ T cells sorted from blood, sampled at week 0. The chain carries TRBV7-2 and TRBJ2-7; D may be TRBD2 (6 bases). The CDR3 sequence: CASSSFAGINEQYF. The CDR3 coding sequence is TGTGCCAGCAGCTCATTCGCGGGGATCAACGAGCAGTACTTC. The variable domain in full, with the rest retrieved from reference TRBV7-2 and TRBJ2-7, is GAGVSQSPSNKVTEKGKDVELRCDPISGHTALYWYRQSLGQGLEFLIYFQGNSAPDKSGLPSDRFSAERTGGSVSTLTIQRTQQEDSAVYLCASSSFAGINEQYFGPGTRLTVT.